These 24 T cell receptor beta chains originate from one sample sequenced in a study of spatial heterogeneity in lung cancer (dated by TCRdb to the late 2010s). The library was prepared using 5' RACE. These reads were obtained on a NextSeq 500. TCRdb reprocessing: public reads trimmed at Q25 with fastp, clones called with MiXCR, in-frame beta chains kept. Each CDR3 protein gets just one entry, which takes the most common genes and DNA from the rows behind it. In this sample the table shows tens of thousands of distinct CDR3 sequences, about 20% of which occur a single time. Approximately 5.6% of the sample goes to the ten largest clones. The intended sense of this specimen's time point label: sample taken at primary tumor resection. Without any cell sorting, TCR sequencing was performed on whole RNA extracted either from tumor and nontumor lung tissue or from cryopreserved PBMC samples. Specimen: PBMCs, collected at surgery. The receptors here all came from a male donor with early-stage non-small cell lung cancer.

This rearrangement joins TRBV27 to TRBJ2-6; D unclear. CDR3 length equals 14 residues. Germline loops: CDR1 MNHEY, CDR2 SMNVEV (reference sequence). Trimming took 3 bases from V and 4 from J, leaving 7 bases between them. CDR3 nucleotides: TGTGCCAGCAGTTTGGCAGGAGGGGCCAACGTCCTGACTTTC. Protein sequence: CASSLAGGANVLTF. The whole variable domain, filled in from reference TRBV27 and TRBJ2-6, reads EAQVTQNPRYLITVTGKKLTVTCSQNMNHEYMSWYRQDPGLGLRQIYYSMNVEVTDKGDVPEGYKVSRKEKRNFPLILESPSPNQTSLYFCASSLAGGANVLTFGAGSRLTVL.

This clonotype was counted many times. Here the CDR3 DNA reads TGTGCCAGCAGCCAGGGCGGCGGGATGGGGGCAGATACGCAGTATTTT. It specifies CASSQGGGMGADTQYF. The rearrangement joins TRBV7-6 to TRBJ2-3; the D gene is possibly TRBD2 (6 bases). V was pared by 5 bases and J by 4 bases, with 19 bases between. Germline-derived CDR1 and CDR2 are SGHVS and FNYEAQ. This CDR3 contains 16 residues.

V usage is TRBV7-3 and J usage is TRBJ2-2; D remains ambiguous. The germline V gene has CDR1 SGHTA and CDR2 FQGTGA. The CDR3 totals 13 residues. V lost 2 bases, J lost 3 bases, and 4 bases lay in between. In DNA form, the CDR3 reads TGTGCCAGCAGCTTAGGTTACACCGGGGAGCTGTTTTTT. Protein sequence: CASSLGYTGELFF.

The table lists this clonotype with a few counts. The junction differs from germline at one of its ends, possibly a read error. The rearrangement links TRBV7-7 to TRBJ1-1; D is unresolved. Looked up from germline, CDR1 is SSHAT and CDR2 is FNYEAQ (reference sequence). This CDR3 is 15 amino acids long. The CDR3 coding sequence is TGTGCTAGCAGCCCCCAACACACGACAAACACTGAAGCTTTCTTT. The encoded protein is CASSPQHTTNTEAFF.

The chain has TRBV20-1 and TRBJ2-3; 8 nucleotides agree with TRBD2. This CDR3 contains 14 residues. V lost 5 bases to trimming and J lost 8 bases; unmatched junction nucleotides: 12. Germline V gives CDR1 DFQATT, CDR2 SNEGSKA (reference sequence). The CDR3, as DNA: TGCAGTGCTCACGGGAGGGCGGTTTATAGTACGCAGTATTTT. It translates to CSAHGRAVYSTQYF.

This clonotype was observed a handful of times. The V call is TRBV27, the J call TRBJ2-7; D is perhaps TRBD1 or TRBD2 (6 bases each). The CDR3 runs 15 residues. V shed 6 bases and J shed 5 bases, with 20 bases lying between them. Germline assignment: CDR1 MNHEY and CDR2 SMNVEV (reference sequence). The CDR3 DNA follows: TGTGCCAGCAGAGGGGGGAGCGGAGCGGGCCACGAGCAGTACTTC. It is translated as CASRGGSGAGHEQYF.

This chain joins TRBV29-1 and TRBJ2-1; a possible D gene is TRBD2 (6 bases). Germline V gene lookup returns CDR1 SQVTM and CDR2 ANQGSEA. The CDR3 runs 13 residues. The germline V and J ends were trimmed by 7 bases and 5 bases, with 15 bases remaining between them. The CDR3 region has the DNA TGCAGCGGACGGCGGGACTTGAACAATGAGCAGTTCTTC. It encodes CSGRRDLNNEQFF.

This clonotype was recorded a few times. The chain uses TRBV7-3 and TRBJ2-5; unclear D gene. With 5 bases removed from V and 1 base from J, the gap between germline ends came to 8 bases. This CDR3 is 13 amino acids long. Germline V CDR1 and CDR2: SGHTA, FQGTGA. CDR3 nucleotides: TGTGCCAGCAGCCGAAATTTCCAAGAGACCCAGTACTTC. The encoded protein is CASSRNFQETQYF.

This clonotype was seen more than once but under ten times. The chain joins TRBV19 to TRBJ2-5; 8 positions match TRBD1. The CDR3 runs to 16 residues. The V segment lost 5 bases and the J segment 5 bases; nucleotides outside the gene matches: 13. Germline V CDR1 and CDR2: LNHDA, SQIVND (reference sequence). The CDR3 nucleotides are TGTGCCAGTAGTCCCCAGAGGACAGGGTCGGCCGAGACCCAGTACTTC. Translating gives CASSPQRTGSAETQYF.

This clonotype showed up many times. The gene calls are TRBV5-6 and TRBJ1-1, with D possibly matching TRBD1 (6 bases). Germline CDR1 reads SGHDT; CDR2 reads YYEEEE. This CDR3 has 14 amino acids. Trimming cost V 0 bases and J 2 bases, with 8 bases left between them. The CDR3 protein is CASSLVGGNTEAFF. CDR3 DNA: TGTGCCAGCAGCTTGGTCGGGGGCAACACTGAAGCTTTCTTT. The variable domain in full, completed from reference TRBV5-6 and TRBJ1-1, reads DAGVTQSPTHLIKTRGQQVTLRCSPKSGHDTVSWYQQALGQGPQFIFQYYEEEERQRGNFPDRFSGHQFPNYSSELNVNALLLGDSALYLCASSLVGGNTEAFFGQGTRLTVV.

This chain connects TRBV7-2 to TRBJ1-5, with D possibly matching TRBD1 (5 bases). Trimming took 2 bases from V and 3 from J, leaving 8 bases between them. The germline V gene encodes CDR1 SGHTA and CDR2 FQGNSA. The CDR3 is made up of 14 amino acids. The CDR3 protein is CASSLLGDNQPQHF. CDR3 coding DNA: TGTGCCAGCAGCTTACTGGGGGACAATCAGCCCCAGCATTTT.

This clonotype has at least ten counts. The rearrangement uses TRBV30 and TRBJ2-7; unclear D gene. V lost 8 bases to trimming and J lost 6 bases, with 11 bases between them. The CDR3 runs to 10 residues. Germline V gives CDR1 GTSNPN, CDR2 SVGIG (reference sequence). The CDR3 reads CAHGPGEQYF. In nucleotides, the CDR3 is TGTGCCCATGGACCGGGCGAGCAGTACTTC. The variable domain in full, completed from reference TRBV30 and TRBJ2-7, reads SQTIHQWPATLVQPVGSPLSLECTVEGTSNPNLYWYRQAAGRGLQLLFYSVGIGQISSEVPQNLSASRPQDRQFILSSKKLLLSDSGFYLCAHGPGEQYFGPGTRLTVT.

The chain couples TRBV28 to TRBJ1-1; D is possibly TRBD1 (5 bases). Germline lookup yields CDR1 MDHEN and CDR2 SYDVKM. The CDR3 contains 12 residues. With 10 bases removed from V and 3 bases from J, the gap between germline ends came to 12 bases. The CDR3, as DNA: TGTGCCACCCACAGAGGGGACACTGAAGCTTTCTTT. It codes for CATHRGDTEAFF.

The chain uses TRBV27 and TRBJ2-5; D uncertain. The CDR3 totals 16 residues. Germline V lookup: CDR1 MNHEY, CDR2 SMNVEV (reference sequence). V lost 5 bases, J lost 4 bases, and 20 bases lay in between. CDR3 region: CASSHDSRSYRETQYF. CDR3 nucleotides: TGTGCCAGCAGTCACGACTCCCGAAGTTACCGAGAGACCCAGTACTTC.

The chain has TRBV7-6 and TRBJ2-7; D possibly corresponds to TRBD2 (6 bases). This CDR3 is 14 amino acids long. The V gene lost 5 bases and the J gene lost 5 bases, with 16 bases spanning the gap. Germline V gene lookup returns CDR1 SGHVS and CDR2 FNYEAQ. The CDR3 spells CASSADGTLDEQYF. Written as DNA, the CDR3 is TGTGCCAGCAGCGCAGACGGGACTCTCGACGAGCAGTACTTC.

CDR3 in amino acids: CSARTPGQRTGELFF. The DNA for the CDR3 is TGCAGTGCTAGGACCCCGGGACAGAGGACCGGGGAGCTGTTTTTT. The chain has TRBV20-1 and TRBJ2-2, with 7 bases lining up with TRBD1. This CDR3 has 15 amino acids. Trimming removed 3 bases from V and 5 bases from J; junction bases left unmatched: 9. Germline V gene lookup returns CDR1 DFQATT and CDR2 SNEGSKA (reference sequence).

This clonotype was observed many times. V is TRBV6-1 and J is TRBJ2-1; 8 positions match TRBD2. Germline trimming cut 6 bases from V and 6 bases from J; bases unmatched to any gene: 10. The length of the CDR3 is 15 residues. From germline, CDR1 is MNHNS and CDR2 SASEGT. The CDR3 here is CASSPLWLAGNEQFF. In nucleotides, the CDR3 is TGTGCCAGCAGCCCTCTGTGGCTAGCGGGCAATGAGCAGTTCTTC.

The chain couples TRBV20-1 to TRBJ1-1, with a weak D call TRBD1 (5 bases). V lost 1 base, J lost 4 bases, and 13 bases lay in between. The CDR3 contains 14 residues. Germline CDR1 reads DFQATT; CDR2 reads SNEGSKA (reference sequence). The CDR3 is CSARGLGQGTEAFF. In DNA form, the CDR3 reads TGCAGTGCTAGAGGATTAGGGCAGGGCACTGAAGCTTTCTTT.

This clonotype has ten or more counts. Relative to the germline gene, one junction end is altered; a read error may explain this. J is TRBJ1-5 and V is TRBV12-3 or TRBV12-4; D is unclear. This CDR3 region has 13 residues. CDR3 in amino acids: CASSLGSNQPQHF. The CDR3, as DNA: TGTGCCAGCAGCTTAGGTAGCAATCAGCCCCAGCATTTT.

This clonotype was counted only a few times. This chain links TRBV2 with TRBJ2-7, with D unclear. Germline V gene data show CDR1 as SNHLY and CDR2 as FYNNEI. CDR3 size: 14 residues. Trimming took 6 bases from V and 0 from J, leaving 12 bases between them. In DNA, the CDR3 is TGTGCCAGCAGACCAGCTCTTAGCTCCTACGAGCAGTACTTC. It codes for CASRPALSSYEQYF.

This clonotype was seen repeatedly, ten times or more. The chain links TRBV10-3 to TRBJ2-5, with 8 nucleotides matching TRBD2. V trimming: 4 bases; J trimming: 3 bases; junction bases outside the gene matches: 10. CDR1 and CDR2 (germline): ENHRY, SYGVKD. The CDR3 runs 16 residues. The CDR3 is CAISVSGGAAKETQYF. The CDR3 DNA sequence: TGTGCCATCAGTGTAAGCGGGGGTGCTGCAAAAGAGACCCAGTACTTC.

This clonotype has just a few counts. This chain connects TRBV15 to TRBJ2-7; a weak D match, TRBD1 (6 bases). Germline V CDR1 and CDR2: LNHNV, YYDKDF (reference sequence). Trimming removed 5 bases at V and 9 bases at J, with 17 bases between. The CDR3 is 13 amino acids. This CDR3 is CATSVDRPRGQYF. The CDR3 coding sequence is TGTGCCACCAGCGTAGACAGGCCCCGGGGGCAGTACTTC.

This clonotype occurred a few times. This chain joins TRBV3-1 and TRBJ2-4; D is possibly TRBD1 or TRBD2 (6 bases each). V gave up 4 bases and J gave up 0 bases, with 7 bases separating them. CDR3 length: 14 amino acids. Germline CDR1 LGHDT, CDR2 YNNKEL (reference sequence). The CDR3 loop is CASSRGAAKNIQYF. DNA of the CDR3: TGTGCCAGCAGCCGGGGGGCAGCCAAAAACATTCAGTACTTC.

The genes are TRBV5-1 and TRBJ2-3; no clear D. There are 14 residues in the CDR3. Trimming took off 0 bases at V and 2 bases at J, with 7 bases between the two ends. The germline V gene has CDR1 SGHRS and CDR2 YFSETQ. CDR3 sequence: CASSLGRDTDTQYF. The CDR3 nucleotides are TGCGCCAGCAGCTTGGGGAGAGACACAGATACGCAGTATTTT.